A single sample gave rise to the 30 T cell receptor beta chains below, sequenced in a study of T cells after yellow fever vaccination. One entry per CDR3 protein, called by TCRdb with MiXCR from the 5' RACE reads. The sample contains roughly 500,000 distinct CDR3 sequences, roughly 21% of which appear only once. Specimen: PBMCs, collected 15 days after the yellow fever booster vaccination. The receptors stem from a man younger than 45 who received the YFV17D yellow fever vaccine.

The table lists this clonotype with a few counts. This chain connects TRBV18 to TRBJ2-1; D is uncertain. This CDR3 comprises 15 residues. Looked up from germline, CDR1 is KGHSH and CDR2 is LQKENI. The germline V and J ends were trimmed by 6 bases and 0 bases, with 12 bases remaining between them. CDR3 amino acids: CASSQAPSSYNEQFF. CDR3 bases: TGTGCCAGCTCCCAGGCCCCCAGCTCCTACAATGAGCAGTTCTTC. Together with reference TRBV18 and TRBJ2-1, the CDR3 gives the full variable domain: NAGVMQNPRHLVRRRGQEARLRCSPMKGHSHVYWYRQLPEEGLKFMVYLQKENIIDESGMPKERFSAEFPKEGPSILRIQQVVRGDSAAYFCASSQAPSSYNEQFFGPGTRLTVL.

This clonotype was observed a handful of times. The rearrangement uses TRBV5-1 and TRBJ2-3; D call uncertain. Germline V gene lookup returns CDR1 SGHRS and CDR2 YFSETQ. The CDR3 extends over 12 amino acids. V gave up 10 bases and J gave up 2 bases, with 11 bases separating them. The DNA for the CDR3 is TGCGCCTGCACAACTGACACAGATACGCAGTATTTT. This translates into CACTTDTDTQYF. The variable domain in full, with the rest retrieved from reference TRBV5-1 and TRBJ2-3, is KAGVTQTPRYLIKTRGQQVTLSCSPISGHRSVSWYQQTPGQGLQFLFEYFSETQRNKGNFPGRFSGRQFSNSRSEMNVSTLELGDSALYLCACTTDTDTQYFGPGTRLTVL.

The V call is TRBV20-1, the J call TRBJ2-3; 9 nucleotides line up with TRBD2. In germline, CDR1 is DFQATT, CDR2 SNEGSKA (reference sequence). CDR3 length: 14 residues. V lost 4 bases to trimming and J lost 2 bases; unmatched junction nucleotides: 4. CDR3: CSAIRLADTDTQYF. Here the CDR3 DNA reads TGCAGTGCTATCCGACTAGCGGACACAGATACGCAGTATTTT.

CDR3 nucleotides: TGTGCCAGCGCTCTAGCGGGAGGGAACACCGGGGAGCTGTTTTTT. Translated: CASALAGGNTGELFF. The chain recombines TRBV6-1 with TRBJ2-2, with 11 nucleotides matching TRBD2. The germline V gene has CDR1 MNHNS and CDR2 SASEGT. CDR3 size: 15 residues. The trim removed 8 bases at V and 1 base at J, leaving 3 bases unmatched.

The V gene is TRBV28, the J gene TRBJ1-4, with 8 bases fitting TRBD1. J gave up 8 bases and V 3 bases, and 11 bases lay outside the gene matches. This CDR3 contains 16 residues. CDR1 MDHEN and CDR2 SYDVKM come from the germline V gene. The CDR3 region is CASSFEQGVRFEKLFF. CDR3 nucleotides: TGTGCCAGCAGTTTCGAACAGGGGGTGCGGTTCGAAAAACTGTTTTTT.

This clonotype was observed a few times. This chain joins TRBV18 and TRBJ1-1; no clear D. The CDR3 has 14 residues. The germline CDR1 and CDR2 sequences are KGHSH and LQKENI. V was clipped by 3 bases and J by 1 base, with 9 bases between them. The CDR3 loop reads CASSPQEANTEAFF. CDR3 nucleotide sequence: TGTGCCAGCTCACCCCAAGAAGCGAACACTGAAGCTTTCTTT.

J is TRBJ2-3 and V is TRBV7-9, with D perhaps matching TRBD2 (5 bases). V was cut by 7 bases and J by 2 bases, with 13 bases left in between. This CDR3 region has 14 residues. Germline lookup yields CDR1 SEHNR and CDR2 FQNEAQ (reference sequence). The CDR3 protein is CASKRNLPTDTQYF. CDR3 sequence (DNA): TGTGCCAGCAAGCGGAACCTACCCACAGATACGCAGTATTTT.

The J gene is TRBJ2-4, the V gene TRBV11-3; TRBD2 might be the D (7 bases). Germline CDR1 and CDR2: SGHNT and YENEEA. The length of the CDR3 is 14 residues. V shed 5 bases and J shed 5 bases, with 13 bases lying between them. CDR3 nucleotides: TGTGCCAGCAGCCCGGGGGGCGCGGAAAACATTCAGTACTTC. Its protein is CASSPGGAENIQYF.

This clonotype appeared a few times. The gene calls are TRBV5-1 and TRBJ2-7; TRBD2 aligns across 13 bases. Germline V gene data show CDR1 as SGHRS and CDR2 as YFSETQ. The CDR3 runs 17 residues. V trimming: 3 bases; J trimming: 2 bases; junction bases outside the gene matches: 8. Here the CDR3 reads CASSSWTSGSWTYEQYF. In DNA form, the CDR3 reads TGCGCCAGCAGCTCTTGGACTAGCGGGAGTTGGACCTACGAGCAGTACTTC.

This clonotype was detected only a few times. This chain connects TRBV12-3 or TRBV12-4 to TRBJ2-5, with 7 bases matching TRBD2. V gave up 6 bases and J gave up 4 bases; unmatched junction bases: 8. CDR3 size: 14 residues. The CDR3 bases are TGTGCCAGCAGACCTAGCGGTTCGGGAGAGACCCAGTACTTC. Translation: CASRPSGSGETQYF.

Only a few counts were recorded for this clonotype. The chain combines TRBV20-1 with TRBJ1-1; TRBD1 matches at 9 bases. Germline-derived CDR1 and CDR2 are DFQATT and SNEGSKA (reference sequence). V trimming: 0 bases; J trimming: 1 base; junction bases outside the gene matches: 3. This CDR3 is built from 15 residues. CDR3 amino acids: CSARDPGQGNTEAFF. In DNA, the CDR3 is TGCAGTGCTAGAGACCCGGGACAGGGGAACACTGAAGCTTTCTTT.

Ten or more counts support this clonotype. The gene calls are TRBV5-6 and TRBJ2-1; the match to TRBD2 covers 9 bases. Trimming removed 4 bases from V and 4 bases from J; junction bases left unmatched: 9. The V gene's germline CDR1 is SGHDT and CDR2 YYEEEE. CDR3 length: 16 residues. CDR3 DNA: TGTGCCAGCAGCCCATGGGGCGGGAGGGATTACAATGAGCAGTTCTTC. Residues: CASSPWGGRDYNEQFF.

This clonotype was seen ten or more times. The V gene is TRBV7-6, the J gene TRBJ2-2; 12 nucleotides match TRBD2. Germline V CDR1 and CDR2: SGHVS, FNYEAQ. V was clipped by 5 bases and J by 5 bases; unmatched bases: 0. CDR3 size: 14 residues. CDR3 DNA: TGTGCCAGCAGCGGACTAGCGGGGACCGGGGAGCTGTTTTTT. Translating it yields CASSGLAGTGELFF.

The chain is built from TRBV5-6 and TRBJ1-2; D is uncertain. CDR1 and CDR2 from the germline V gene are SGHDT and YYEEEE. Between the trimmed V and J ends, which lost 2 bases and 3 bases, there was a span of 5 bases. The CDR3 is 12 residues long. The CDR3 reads CASSLVHYGYTF. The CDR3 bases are TGTGCCAGCAGCTTAGTACACTATGGCTACACCTTC. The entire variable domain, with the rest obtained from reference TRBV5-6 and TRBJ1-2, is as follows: DAGVTQSPTHLIKTRGQQVTLRCSPKSGHDTVSWYQQALGQGPQFIFQYYEEEERQRGNFPDRFSGHQFPNYSSELNVNALLLGDSALYLCASSLVHYGYTFGSGTRLTVV.

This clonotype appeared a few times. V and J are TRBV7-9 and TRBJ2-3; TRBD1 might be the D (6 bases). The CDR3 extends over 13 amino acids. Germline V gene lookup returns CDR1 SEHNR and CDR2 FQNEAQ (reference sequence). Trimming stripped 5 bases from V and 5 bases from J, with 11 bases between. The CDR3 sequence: CASSRLGGDTQYF. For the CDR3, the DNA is TGTGCCAGCAGCAGATTAGGGGGAGATACGCAGTATTTT. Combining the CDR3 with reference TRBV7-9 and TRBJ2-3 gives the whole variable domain DTGVSQNPRHKITKRGQNVTFRCDPISEHNRLYWYRQTLGQGPEFLTYFQNEAQLEKSRLLSDRFSAERPKGSFSTLEIQRTEQGDSAMYLCASSRLGGDTQYFGPGTRLTVL.

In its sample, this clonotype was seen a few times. The CDR3 region has the DNA TGTGCCAGCAGTTGGGGGGGCCTCAATGAGCAGTTCTTC. As protein: CASSWGGLNEQFF. The chain joins TRBV12-3 or TRBV12-4 to TRBJ2-1, with D possibly TRBD2 on 7 matching bases. This CDR3 has 13 amino acids. Trimming removed 4 bases at V and 6 bases at J, with 10 bases between.

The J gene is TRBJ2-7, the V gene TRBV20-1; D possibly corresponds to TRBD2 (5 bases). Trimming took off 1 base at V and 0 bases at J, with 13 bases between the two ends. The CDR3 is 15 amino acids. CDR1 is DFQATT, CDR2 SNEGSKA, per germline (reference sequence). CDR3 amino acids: CSARVASRSSYEQYF. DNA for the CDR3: TGCAGTGCTAGAGTGGCTAGCCGGAGCTCCTACGAGCAGTACTTC.

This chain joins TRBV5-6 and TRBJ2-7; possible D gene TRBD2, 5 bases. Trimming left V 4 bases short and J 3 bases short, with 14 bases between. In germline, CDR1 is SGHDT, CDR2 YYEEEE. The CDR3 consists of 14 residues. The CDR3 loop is CASSTTPGSYEQYF. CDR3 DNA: TGTGCCAGCAGCACCACCCCGGGGAGCTACGAGCAGTACTTC.

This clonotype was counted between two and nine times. CDR3 sequence reads: CASSYDTGASLSEQYF. For the CDR3, the DNA is TGTGCCAGCAGTTACGATACAGGGGCATCCTTAAGCGAGCAGTACTTC. V usage is TRBV6-2 or TRBV6-3 and J usage is TRBJ2-7; 7 positions match TRBD1. The CDR3 sequence is 16 residues long. Germline V gene sequence: CDR1 MNHEY, CDR2 SVGEGT. V lost 2 bases, J lost 6 bases, and 13 bases stayed unmatched.

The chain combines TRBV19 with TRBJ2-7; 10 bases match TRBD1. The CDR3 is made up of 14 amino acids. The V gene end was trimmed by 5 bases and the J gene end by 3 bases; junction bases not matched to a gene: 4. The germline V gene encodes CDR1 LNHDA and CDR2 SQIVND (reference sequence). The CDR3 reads CASSLGQGYYEQYF. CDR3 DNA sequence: TGTGCCAGTAGTTTGGGACAGGGGTACTACGAGCAGTACTTC.

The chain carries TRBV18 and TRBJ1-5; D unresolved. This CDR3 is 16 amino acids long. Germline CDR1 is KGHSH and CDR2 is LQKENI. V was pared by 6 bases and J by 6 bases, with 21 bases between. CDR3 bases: TGTGCCAGCTCCGTAACTGATTCGGGCGGGTCTCAGCCCCAGCATTTT. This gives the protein CASSVTDSGGSQPQHF.

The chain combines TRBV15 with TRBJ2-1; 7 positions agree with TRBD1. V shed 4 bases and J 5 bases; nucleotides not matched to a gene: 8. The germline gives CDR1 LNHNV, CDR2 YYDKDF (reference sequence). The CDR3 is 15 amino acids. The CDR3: CATSNPTGVDNEQFF. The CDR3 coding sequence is TGTGCCACCAGCAACCCAACAGGGGTTGACAATGAGCAGTTCTTC. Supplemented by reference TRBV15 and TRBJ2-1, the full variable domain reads DAMVIQNPRYQVTQFGKPVTLSCSQTLNHNVMYWYQQKSSQAPKLLFHYYDKDFNNEADTPDNFQSRRPNTSFCFLDIRSPGLGDTAMYLCATSNPTGVDNEQFFGPGTRLTVL.

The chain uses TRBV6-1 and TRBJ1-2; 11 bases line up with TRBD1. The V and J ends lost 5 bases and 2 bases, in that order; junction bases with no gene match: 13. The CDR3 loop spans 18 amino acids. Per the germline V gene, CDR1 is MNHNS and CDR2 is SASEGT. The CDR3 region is CASSLRGTGGFGNYGYTF. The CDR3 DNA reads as TGTGCCAGCAGTCTCCGGGGGACAGGGGGTTTCGGGAACTATGGCTACACCTTC.

CDR3 nucleotides: TGCGCCAGCAGCCTCCAGACAGGGTGGAGCACCGGGGAGCTGTTTTTT. Its translation: CASSLQTGWSTGELFF. The V gene is TRBV5-1, the J gene TRBJ2-2, with 7 bases matching TRBD1. The CDR3 is 16 residues long. The junction had 10 bases not matched to a gene; V was cut back by 4 bases and J by 4 bases. CDR1 and CDR2 (germline): SGHRS, YFSETQ.

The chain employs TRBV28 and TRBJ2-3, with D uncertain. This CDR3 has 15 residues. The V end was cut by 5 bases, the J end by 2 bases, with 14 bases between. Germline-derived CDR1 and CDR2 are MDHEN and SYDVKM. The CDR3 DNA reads TGTGCCAGCAGTCCTCCCTCGGCCCTCACAGATACGCAGTATTTT. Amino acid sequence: CASSPPSALTDTQYF.

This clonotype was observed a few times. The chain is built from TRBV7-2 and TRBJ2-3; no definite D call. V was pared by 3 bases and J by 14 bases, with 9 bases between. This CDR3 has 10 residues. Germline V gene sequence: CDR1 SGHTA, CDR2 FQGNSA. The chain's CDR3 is CASSFFPMYF. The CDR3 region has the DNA TGTGCCAGCAGCTTCTTCCCAATGTATTTT.

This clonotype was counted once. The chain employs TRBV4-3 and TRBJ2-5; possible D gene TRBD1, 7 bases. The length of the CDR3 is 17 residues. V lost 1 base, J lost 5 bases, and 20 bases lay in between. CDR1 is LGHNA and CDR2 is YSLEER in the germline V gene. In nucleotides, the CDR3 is TGCGCCAGCAGCCAAGCCCCGTTGGCAGGGGGAGGCGAGACCCAGTACTTC. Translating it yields CASSQAPLAGGGETQYF.

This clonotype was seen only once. The CDR3 DNA reads as TGTGCCAGCAGCTCCCCGCGGGAGGGTGGAACTGAAGCTTTCTTT. Translation gives CASSSPREGGTEAFF. The chain combines TRBV7-2 with TRBJ1-1; D remains ambiguous. With 4 bases removed from V and 5 bases from J, the gap between germline ends came to 17 bases. The CDR3 loop spans 15 amino acids. Germline CDR1 is SGHTA and CDR2 is FQGNSA.

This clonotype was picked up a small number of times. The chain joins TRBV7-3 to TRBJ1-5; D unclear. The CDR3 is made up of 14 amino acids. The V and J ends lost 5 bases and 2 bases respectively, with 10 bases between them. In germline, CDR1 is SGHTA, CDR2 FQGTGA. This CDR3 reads CASSRYPGNQPQHF. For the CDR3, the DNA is TGTGCCAGCAGCCGGTATCCTGGCAATCAGCCCCAGCATTTT. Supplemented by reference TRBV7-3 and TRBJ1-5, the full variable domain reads GAGVSQTPSNKVTEKGKYVELRCDPISGHTALYWYRQSLGQGPEFLIYFQGTGAADDSGLPNDRFFAVRPEGSVSTLKIQRTERGDSAVYLCASSRYPGNQPQHFGDGTRLSIL.

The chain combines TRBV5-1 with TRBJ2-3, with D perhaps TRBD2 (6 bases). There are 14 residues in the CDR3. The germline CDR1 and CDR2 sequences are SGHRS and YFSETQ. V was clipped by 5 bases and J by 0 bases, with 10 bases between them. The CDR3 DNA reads TGCGCCAGCAGTTCGGAGGGGAGCACAGATACGCAGTATTTT. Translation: CASSSEGSTDTQYF.